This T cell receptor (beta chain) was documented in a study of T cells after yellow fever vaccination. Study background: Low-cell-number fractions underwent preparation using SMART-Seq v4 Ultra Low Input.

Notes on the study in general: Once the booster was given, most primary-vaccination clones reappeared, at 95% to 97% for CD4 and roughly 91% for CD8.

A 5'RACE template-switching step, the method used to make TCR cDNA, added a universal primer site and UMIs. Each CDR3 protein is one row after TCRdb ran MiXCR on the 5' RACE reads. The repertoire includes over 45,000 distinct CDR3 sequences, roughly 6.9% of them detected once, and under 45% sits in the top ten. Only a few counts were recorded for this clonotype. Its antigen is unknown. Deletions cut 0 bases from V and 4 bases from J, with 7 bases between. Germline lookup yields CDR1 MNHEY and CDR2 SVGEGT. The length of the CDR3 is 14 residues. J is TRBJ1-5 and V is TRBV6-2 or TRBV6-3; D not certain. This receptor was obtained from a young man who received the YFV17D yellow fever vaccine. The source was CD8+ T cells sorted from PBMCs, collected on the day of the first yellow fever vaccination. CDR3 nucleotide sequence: TGTGCCAGCAGTTACTCCCGGGCAAATCAGCCCCAGCATTTT. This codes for CASSYSRANQPQHF.